The clone carrying this T cell receptor beta chain was seen more than once but under ten times. The data were obtained in a study of blood T cell repertoires in COVID-19. The data were produced by immunoSEQ multiplex PCR, yet TCRdb's version contains in-frame clones alone and is incomplete. The repertoire consists of a few hundred thousand clones, with about 88% occurring once and the leading ten covering roughly a tenth. The CDR3 has 18 residues. CDR1 and CDR2 (germline): MDHEN, SYDVKM. J was trimmed by 0 bases and V by 5 bases; bases with no gene match: 15. The source material was peripheral blood. The receptor comes from a woman aged 45-65 years with COVID-19, enrolled during active disease. V gene TRBV28 combines with J gene TRBJ2-5, with TRBD1 matching 7 bases. Here the CDR3 DNA reads TGTGCCAGCAGTAAAATTTTTAACAGGGGAGAGGACCAAGAGACCCAGTACTTC. Its translation: CASSKIFNRGEDQETQYF. Full variable domain (rest looked up from reference TRBV28 and TRBJ2-5): DVKVTQSSRYLVKRTGEKVFLECVQDMDHENMFWYRQDPGLGLRLIYFSYDVKMKEKGDIPEGYSVSREKKERFSLILESASTNQTSMYLCASSKIFNRGEDQETQYFGPGTRLLVL.